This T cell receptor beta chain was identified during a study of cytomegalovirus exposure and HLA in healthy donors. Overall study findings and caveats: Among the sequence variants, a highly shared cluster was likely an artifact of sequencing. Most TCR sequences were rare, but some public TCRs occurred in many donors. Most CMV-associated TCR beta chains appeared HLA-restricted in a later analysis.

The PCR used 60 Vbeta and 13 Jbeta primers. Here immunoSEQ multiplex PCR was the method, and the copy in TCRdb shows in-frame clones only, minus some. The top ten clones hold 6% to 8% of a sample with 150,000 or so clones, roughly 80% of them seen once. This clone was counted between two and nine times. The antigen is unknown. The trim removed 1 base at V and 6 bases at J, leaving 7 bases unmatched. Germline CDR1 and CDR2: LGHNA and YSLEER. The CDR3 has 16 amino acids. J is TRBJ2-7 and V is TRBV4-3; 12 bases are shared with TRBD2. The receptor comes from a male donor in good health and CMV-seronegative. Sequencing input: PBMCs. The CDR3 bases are TGCGCCAGCAGCCAAGCCCTAGCGGGAGGGAGTGGCGAGCAGTACTTC. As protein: CASSQALAGGSGEQYF.